This T cell receptor (beta chain) was identified in a study of blood T cell repertoires in COVID-19. Profiled with immunoSEQ multiplex PCR; TCRdb holds only in-frame clones, not every one. The sample comprises under 80,000 clones, about 80% of which are singletons, and around 10% rests with the top ten. The sequenced sample was peripheral blood. The origin of this receptor is a man between 45 and 60 years old with acute or convalescent COVID-19.

CDR3 loop: CSATRGGGSEKLFF. The CDR3 DNA reads as TGCAGCGCTACCAGAGGGGGGGGTAGTGAAAAACTGTTTTTT. The chain employs TRBV29-1 and TRBJ1-4, with TRBD1 as a possible D gene (6 bases). CDR1 is SQVTM, CDR2 ANQGSEA, per germline. Deletions cut 7 bases from V and 7 bases from J, with 19 bases between. The CDR3 extends over 14 amino acids.